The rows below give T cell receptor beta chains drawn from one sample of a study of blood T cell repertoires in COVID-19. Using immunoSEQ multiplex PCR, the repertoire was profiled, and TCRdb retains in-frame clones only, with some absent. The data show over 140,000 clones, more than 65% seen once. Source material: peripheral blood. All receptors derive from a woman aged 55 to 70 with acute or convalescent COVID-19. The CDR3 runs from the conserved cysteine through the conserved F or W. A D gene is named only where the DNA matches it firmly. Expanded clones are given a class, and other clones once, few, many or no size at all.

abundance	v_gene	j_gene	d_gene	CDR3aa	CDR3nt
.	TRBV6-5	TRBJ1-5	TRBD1	CASHRGPPEPQHF	TGTGCCAGTCACAGGGGCCCCCCTGAGCCCCAGCATTTT
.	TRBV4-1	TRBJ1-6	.	CASQDSSYNSPLHF	TGCGCCAGCCAGGACAGCTCCTATAATTCACCCCTCCACTTT
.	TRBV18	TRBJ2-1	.	CASSLQASANNEQFF	TGTGCCAGCTCACTTCAGGCTAGCGCGAACAATGAGCAGTTCTTC
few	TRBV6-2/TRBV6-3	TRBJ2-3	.	CASSSDGAISADTQYF	TGTGCCAGCAGTTCCGATGGCGCCATAAGCGCAGATACGCAGTATTTT
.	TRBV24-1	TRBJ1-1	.	CATSDPGGIAFF	TGTGCCACCAGTGACCCGGGGGGGATTGCTTTCTTT
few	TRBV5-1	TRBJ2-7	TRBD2	CASSLSMTSTTYEQYF	TGCGCCAGCAGCTTGTCCATGACTAGCACAACCTACGAGCAGTACTTC
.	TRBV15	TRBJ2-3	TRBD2	CATSSSGRADTQYF	TGTGCCACCAGCAGTAGCGGGAGGGCAGATACGCAGTATTTT
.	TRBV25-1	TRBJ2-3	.	CASSVGGTQYF	TGTGCCAGCAGTGTAGGGGGAACGCAGTATTTT
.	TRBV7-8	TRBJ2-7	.	CASSLAGRTLGEQYF	TGTGCCAGCAGCTTAGCGGGGAGGACTCTAGGCGAGCAGTACTTC
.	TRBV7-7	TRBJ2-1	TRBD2	CASSPSAGGGEQFF	TGTGCCAGCAGCCCATCGGCGGGAGGGGGGGAGCAGTTCTTC
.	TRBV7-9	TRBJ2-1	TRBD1	CAGWPPATGSNEQFF	TGTGCCGGGTGGCCGCCCGCGACAGGGAGTAATGAGCAGTTCTTC
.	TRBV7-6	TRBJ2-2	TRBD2	CASSLGSSGPEGSTGELFF	TGTGCCAGCAGCTTAGGGTCTAGCGGACCCGAAGGGAGCACCGGGGAGCTGTTTTTT
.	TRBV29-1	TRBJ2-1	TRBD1	CSVGGQGARNEQFF	TGCAGCGTTGGGGGACAGGGGGCTCGAAATGAGCAGTTCTTC
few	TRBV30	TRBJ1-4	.	CAWSGGPSEKLFF	TGTGCCTGGAGTGGAGGGCCGAGTGAAAAACTGTTTTTT
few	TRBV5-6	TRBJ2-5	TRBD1	CASSLTGGGETQYF	TGTGCCAGCAGCTTGACAGGGGGCGGGGAGACCCAGTACTTC
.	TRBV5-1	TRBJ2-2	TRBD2	CASSGTSGIWDGTGELFF	TGCGCCAGCAGCGGGACTAGCGGGATATGGGATGGAACCGGGGAGCTGTTTTTT
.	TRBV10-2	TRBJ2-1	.	CASTQRIYNEQFF	TGCGCCAGCACTCAGCGGATTTACAATGAGCAGTTCTTC
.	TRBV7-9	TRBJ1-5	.	CASSLWGGDGNQPQHF	TGTGCCAGCAGCTTATGGGGAGGGGATGGCAATCAGCCCCAGCATTTT